Given below is one T cell receptor beta chain in context. Antigen specificity is unknown. This entry is derived from a study of T cell responses to AZD1222 COVID-19 vaccine. On the study more broadly: Second doses were pooled across both intervals (about 4 or about 12 weeks).

Sequencing was performed with immunoSEQ multiplex PCR; in TCRdb, only in-frame clones are kept and a portion is missing. The sample holds approximately 79,000 clones, roughly 85% seen once. Overall study findings and caveats: Dominant at 160-218 and 743-854, vaccine-associated CD4 TCRs also spanned spike. Nearly half of spike-specific TCRs reportedly target variant regions that are unmutated in the B.1.351 and B.1.1.7 variants. The number of AZD1222 recipients seropositive at baseline was only five to seven.

Looked up from germline, CDR1 is SGHTA and CDR2 is FQGTGA. Trimming pared 0 bases from V and 8 bases from J, leaving 7 bases between. The CDR3 is made up of 13 amino acids. The chain has TRBV7-3 and TRBJ2-2; no definite D call. This clonotype originated in an adult in good health. Sequencing was performed on peripheral blood, taken on day 0 of AZD1222 vaccination. CDR3 in amino acids: CASSLTSGGELFF. The CDR3 nucleotides are TGTGCCAGCAGCTTAACGTCCGGGGGGGAGCTGTTTTTT.